This entry lists 16 T cell receptor beta chains sequenced from one sample in a study of T cells in women clearing cervical HPV infection. Here immunoSEQ multiplex PCR was the method, and the copy in TCRdb shows in-frame clones only, minus some. The table counts tens of thousands of clones; 3.5% lies in the top ten. The sample was blood buffy coat. Receptors originate from a woman aged 18 to 75 with a cervical HPV16 infection that either progressed to CIN3+ or cleared (not recorded which).

A remark on this clone: The DNA ends 3 residues before the CDR3 does, and the rest of the CDR3 is filled in from the germline J gene. The chain employs TRBV20-1 and TRBJ1-1; maybe TRBD1 (5 bases). Between the trimmed V and J ends, which lost 3 bases and 5 bases, there was a span of 16 bases. Germline V gives CDR1 DFQATT, CDR2 SNEGSKA (reference sequence). The CDR3 covers 14 residues. The CDR3 loop reads CSARVPGGETEAFF. The DNA read from the CDR3 is TGCAGTGCTAGGGTCCCTGGGGGGGAAACTGAA.

Turning to this clone: The sequenced fragment ends 3 residues before the CDR3 boundary, so the rest is inferred from the germline J gene. The V call is TRBV6-2 or TRBV6-3, the J call TRBJ2-3; 9 nucleotides match TRBD2. V shed 2 bases, J shed 5 bases, and the junction held 5 bases outside the gene matches. Looked up from germline, CDR1 is MNHEY and CDR2 is SVGEGT. The CDR3 is 15 residues long. The DNA read from the CDR3 is TGTGCCAGCAGTTACGTAGCGGGAGTGGTAGATACG. It is translated as CASSYVAGVVDT. The entire CDR3 protein is CASSYVAGVVDTQYF.

About this clone: The read comes to an end 3 residues before the CDR3 does, leaving the germline J gene to fill in the end. The rearrangement joins TRBV20-1 to TRBJ1-2; D might be TRBD1 (5 bases). The germline V and J ends were trimmed by 0 bases and 3 bases, with 14 bases remaining between them. Germline CDR1 DFQATT, CDR2 SNEGSKA (reference sequence). CDR3 length: 15 residues. CDR3 bases read: TGCAGTGCTAGAGATACCCCGTCGGGGGACTATGGC. Protein: CSARDTPSGDYG. The CDR3 in full is CSARDTPSGDYGYTF.

Worth noting for this clone: The CDR3 is cut off 3 residues early in the read; its end comes from the germline J gene. The chain combines TRBV12-3 or TRBV12-4 with TRBJ2-1, with TRBD2 identical over 10 bases. V gave up 4 bases and J gave up 5 bases; unmatched junction bases: 5. This CDR3 is built from 15 residues. The part of the CDR3 DNA that was read is TGTGCCAGCAGTTATACTAGCGGGGTCAACAATGAG. Encoded protein: CASSYTSGVNNE. The full-length CDR3 reads as CASSYTSGVNNEQFF.

Remarks on this clone: The read comes to an end 3 residues before the CDR3 does, leaving the germline J gene to fill in the end. The V call is TRBV7-2, the J call TRBJ2-3; 7 bases match TRBD2. Germline CDR1 reads SGHTA; CDR2 reads FQGNSA. Unmatched junction bases numbered 6, after V lost 5 bases and J lost 1 base. The CDR3 spans 15 residues. The sequenced part of the CDR3 DNA is TGTGCCAGCAGCCTGACTAGCACACGCACAGATACG. Translating it yields CASSLTSTRTDT. The CDR3 in full is CASSLTSTRTDTQYF.

Regarding this clone: The CDR3 end falls 3 residues outside the read, so it is completed with the germline J gene. This chain joins TRBV6-4 and TRBJ2-3; TRBD1 matches at 8 bases. This CDR3 is 15 amino acids long. Looked up from germline, CDR1 is MRHNA and CDR2 is SNTAGT. The CDR3 region is CASSAFQGAIETQYF. The part of the CDR3 DNA that was read is TGTGCCAGCAGTGCATTTCAGGGGGCGATTGAGACG.

For this clone: The observed sequence ends 3 residues before the CDR3 terminus, with the missing tail filled in from the germline J gene. The rearrangement uses TRBV11-3 and TRBJ2-5; D is perhaps TRBD2 (6 bases). The CDR3 consists of 14 residues. Trimming shortened V by 2 bases and J by 1 base, and 8 bases separated the two germline ends. Germline loops: CDR1 SGHNT, CDR2 YENEEA. The covered CDR3 bases are TGTGCCAGCAGCTTAAGGGACTTCCAAGAGACC. It yields the protein CASSLRDFQET. The CDR3 reads in full as CASSLRDFQETQYF.

Of note for this clone: The read finishes 3 residues shy of the CDR3 end, and the germline J gene is used to complete it. V gene TRBV20-1 combines with J gene TRBJ2-5, with 7 bases identical to TRBD1. CDR1 is DFQATT and CDR2 is SNEGSKA in the germline V gene (reference sequence). CDR3 length equals 11 residues. Unmatched junction bases numbered 3, after V lost 8 bases and J lost 3 bases. CDR3 DNA (partial): TGCAGTCAAGGACAGGAAGAGACC. It is translated as CSQGQEET. The full CDR3 sequence reads CSQGQEETQYF.

Notes on this clone: The missing CDR3 end, 3 residues past where the read stops, is filled in from the germline J gene. This chain links TRBV19 with TRBJ2-7; 7 bases match TRBD1. The V gene end was trimmed by 5 bases and the J gene end by 5 bases; junction bases not matched to a gene: 6. This CDR3 is 13 amino acids long. Germline V gives CDR1 LNHDA, CDR2 SQIVND (reference sequence). Partial CDR3 DNA: TGTGCCAGTAGTCGAAACAGGGGCGACGAG. Its protein product is CASSRNRGDE. In full, the CDR3 is CASSRNRGDEQYF.

Remarks on this clone: The CDR3 end falls 3 residues outside the read, so it is completed with the germline J gene. V and J are TRBV20-1 and TRBJ2-3; 10 bases align to TRBD2. V lost 2 bases and J lost 1; bases outside the gene matches: 3. Germline loops: CDR1 DFQATT, CDR2 SNEGSKA (reference sequence). The CDR3 is 15 residues long. CDR3 bases read: TGCAGTGCTAGATCACTAGCGGGACGCACAGATACG. This translates into CSARSLAGRTDT. From start to end, the CDR3 is CSARSLAGRTDTQYF.

About this clone: The CDR3 end lies 3 residues beyond the end of the read and is filled in from the germline J gene. The rearrangement uses TRBV9 and TRBJ2-3; TRBD2 matches 7 bases. Losses at the gene ends were 3 bases for V and 2 bases for J; bases not matched to a gene: 3. CDR1 is SGDLS, CDR2 YYNGEE, per germline. CDR3 size: 14 residues. The CDR3 protein is CASSGLAVTDTQYF. The sequenced CDR3 bases are TGTGCCAGCAGCGGACTAGCAGTCACAGATACG.

The CDR3 DNA, read in part, is TGTGCCAGTAGCAGGGAAAGTCAGCCG. Protein: CASSRESQP. The whole CDR3 region reads CASSRESQPQYF. The chain couples TRBV19 to TRBJ2-3, with D possibly being TRBD1 (5 bases). The CDR3 end falls 3 residues outside the read, so it is completed with the germline J gene. The CDR3 consists of 12 residues. Germline CDR1 LNHDA, CDR2 SQIVND (reference sequence).

Notes on this clone: The CDR3 extends 3 residues past the end of the read, so its final part is completed from the germline J gene. The rearrangement links TRBV30 to TRBJ2-3; tentative D call: TRBD2 (6 bases). The CDR3 spans 13 residues. Germline V lookup: CDR1 GTSNPN, CDR2 SVGIG (reference sequence). Trimming cost V 4 bases and J 3 bases, with 11 bases left between them. CDR3 sequence: CAWTPRGTDTQYF. The sequenced part of the CDR3 DNA is TGTGCCTGGACCCCTCGGGGGACAGATACG. The entire variable domain, with the rest obtained from reference TRBV30 and TRBJ2-3, is as follows: SQTIHQWPATLVQPVGSPLSLECTVEGTSNPNLYWYRQAAGRGLQLLFYSVGIGQISSEVPQNLSASRPQDRQFILSSKKLLLSDSGFYLCAWTPRGTDTQYFGPGTRLTVL.

A remark on this clone: The observed sequence ends 3 residues before the CDR3 terminus, with the missing tail filled in from the germline J gene. The chain employs TRBV7-2 and TRBJ1-2, with TRBD1 as a possible D gene (6 bases). The CDR3 is 14 residues long. CDR1 is SGHTA, CDR2 FQGNSA, per germline. V was trimmed by 1 base and J by 5 bases, leaving 11 bases between them. Incomplete CDR3 DNA: TGTGCCAGCAGCTTAGAGGGACAAGGGTATGGC. Amino acid sequence: CASSLEGQGYG. The whole CDR3 protein is CASSLEGQGYGYTF.

As to this clone: The observed sequence ends 3 residues before the CDR3 terminus, with the missing tail filled in from the germline J gene. The V and J genes are TRBV2 and TRBJ2-1, with 10 bases that match TRBD2. From germline, CDR1 is SNHLY and CDR2 FYNNEI. The ends lost 10 bases at V and 9 bases at J; junction bases unmatched: 12. There are 14 residues in the CDR3. CDR3 DNA, as far as it was read: TGTGCCACCCAGCGGGCTAGCGGGAGTAGTGAG. It codes for CATQRASGSSE. The whole CDR3 protein is CATQRASGSSEQFF. The entire variable domain, with the rest obtained from reference TRBV2 and TRBJ2-1, is as follows: EPEVTQTPSHQVTQMGQEVILRCVPISNHLYFYWYRQILGQKVEFLVSFYNNEISEKSEIFDDQFSVERPDGSNFTLKIRSTKLEDSAMYFCATQRASGSSEQFFGPGTRLTVL.

To note about this clone: The CDR3 extends 3 residues past the end of the read, so its final part is completed from the germline J gene. The chain couples TRBV5-1 to TRBJ2-7, with a tentative D call TRBD2 (5 bases). This CDR3 has 15 amino acids. V was clipped by 4 bases and J by 0 bases, with 14 bases between them. Germline V gives CDR1 SGHRS, CDR2 YFSETQ. The part of the CDR3 DNA that was read is TGCGCCAGCAGCACCCGGGGAGTGAGCTCCTACGAG. Amino acid sequence: CASSTRGVSSYE. The CDR3 as a whole reads CASSTRGVSSYEQYF.